A single sample is the source of the 19 T cell receptor beta chains below, sequenced in a study of monozygotic twins with inflammatory bowel disease. Each CDR3 protein gets one entry in TCRdb, which reprocessed the 5' RACE reads and gives no DNA. The sample table includes approximately 400,000 distinct CDR3 sequences. The sequenced sample consisted of blood. The receptors originated from a human donor with ulcerative colitis or Crohn's disease, or a healthy co-twin of an affected twin (not recorded which).

The J gene is TRBJ2-5, the V gene TRBV7-2; the TCRdb D gene call, TRBD1, has no DNA to confirm it. Germline assignment: CDR1 SGHTA and CDR2 FQGNSA. The CDR3 has 13 amino acids. CDR3 protein: CATSGQGSVTQYF.

The chain has TRBV6-6 and TRBJ1-2; the TCRdb D gene call, TRBD1, has no DNA to confirm it. CDR1 is MNHNY, CDR2 SVGAGI, per germline (reference sequence). There are 12 residues in the CDR3. This CDR3 reads CASSRTGLGYTF.

The chain uses TRBV7-8 and TRBJ2-1; as DNA is missing, the TRBD2 call by TCRdb cannot be tested. The CDR3 contains 13 residues. The germline V gene has CDR1 SGHVS and CDR2 FQNEAQ. The CDR3 sequence is CASSTSGRNEQFF.

The chain recombines TRBV10-3 with TRBJ1-2. The CDR3 loop spans 12 amino acids. Germline lookup yields CDR1 ENHRY and CDR2 SYGVKD. This CDR3 is CAIWGGNYGYTF.

The chain recombines TRBV5-6 with TRBJ2-1. The CDR3 is 11 residues long. Germline CDR1 reads SGHDT; CDR2 reads YYEEEE. The CDR3 region is CASKLAREQFF.

The chain couples TRBV9 to TRBJ2-1; checking the TCRdb D call of TRBD2 is not possible without DNA. Per the germline V gene, CDR1 is SGDLS and CDR2 is YYNGEE. The CDR3 has 16 residues. The CDR3 sequence is CASSVAITSGDNEQFF.

The chain couples TRBV7-8 to TRBJ1-1. This CDR3 is built from 15 residues. Germline V gene lookup returns CDR1 SGHVS and CDR2 FQNEAQ. CDR3 region: CASSTRSTPNTEAFF.

The chain employs TRBV7-2 and TRBJ1-1. Germline CDR1 and CDR2: SGHTA and FQGNSA. CDR3 length: 15 residues. CDR3 loop: CASSFPPVVSTEAFF.

This chain joins TRBV19 and TRBJ2-7; TCRdb proposes TRBD1, but this gene call is untestable without DNA. This CDR3 has 13 residues. In germline, CDR1 is LNHDA, CDR2 SQIVND (reference sequence). CDR3 sequence reads: CASSTIGQGAPYF.

The rearrangement uses TRBV6-2 or TRBV6-3 and TRBJ1-2; TCRdb's assignment of TRBD1 cannot be checked, as there is no DNA. CDR3 length equals 12 residues. Germline V gene data show CDR1 as MNHEY and CDR2 as SVGEGT. This chain's CDR3 is CASSYSGNGYTF.

This sequence joins TRBV6-5 and TRBJ1-2; TCRdb picks TRBD1, but there is no DNA to check that call. The germline V gene encodes CDR1 MNHEY and CDR2 SVGAGI. The CDR3 covers 12 residues. The CDR3 reads CASSKTGGGYTF.

The chain carries TRBV21-1 and TRBJ2-5; TCRdb's D call, TRBD2, is unchecked because there is no DNA. TRBV21-1 is a pseudogene locus. This CDR3 has 13 residues. CDR3 sequence: CASSMWARETQYF.

The rearrangement joins TRBV19 to TRBJ1-2; lacking DNA, the TRBD1 call made by TCRdb goes unchecked. The CDR3 is 15 residues long. CDR1 is LNHDA and CDR2 is SQIVND in the germline V gene (reference sequence). CDR3 sequence reads: CASSLINRPNYGYTF.

J is TRBJ2-7 and V is TRBV9. The CDR3 has 14 amino acids. CDR1 and CDR2 (germline): SGDLS, YYNGEE. CDR3 residues: CASSVGALSYEQYF.

The chain links TRBV10-3 to TRBJ1-6; lacking DNA, the TRBD1 call made by TCRdb goes unchecked. Germline V gene data show CDR1 as ENHRY and CDR2 as SYGVKD. CDR3 length equals 16 residues. CDR3 amino acids: CASTGGDRGYNSPLHF.

CDR3 loop: CSVEGTGVADTQYF. This sequence joins TRBV29-1 and TRBJ2-3; without DNA, the TCRdb call of TRBD1 cannot be checked. CDR3 length: 14 residues. Germline values: CDR1 SQVTM, CDR2 ANQGSEA.

This sequence joins TRBV30 and TRBJ1-5. The CDR3 runs to 13 residues. Per germline, CDR1 GTSNPN and CDR2 SVGIG (reference sequence). The chain's CDR3 is CAWSAPSFQPQHF.

V usage is TRBV28 and J usage is TRBJ2-7; TCRdb calls TRBD2, which cannot be checked without DNA. Germline values: CDR1 MDHEN, CDR2 SYDVKM. The CDR3 loop spans 14 amino acids. The CDR3 here is CASSPGLAGYEQYF.

This rearrangement joins TRBV3-1 to TRBJ2-5; TCRdb's D gene call, TRBD2, goes unchecked for lack of DNA. This CDR3 is 13 amino acids long. The germline V gene encodes CDR1 LGHDT and CDR2 YNNKEL (reference sequence). This chain's CDR3 is CASRTTVSETQYF.